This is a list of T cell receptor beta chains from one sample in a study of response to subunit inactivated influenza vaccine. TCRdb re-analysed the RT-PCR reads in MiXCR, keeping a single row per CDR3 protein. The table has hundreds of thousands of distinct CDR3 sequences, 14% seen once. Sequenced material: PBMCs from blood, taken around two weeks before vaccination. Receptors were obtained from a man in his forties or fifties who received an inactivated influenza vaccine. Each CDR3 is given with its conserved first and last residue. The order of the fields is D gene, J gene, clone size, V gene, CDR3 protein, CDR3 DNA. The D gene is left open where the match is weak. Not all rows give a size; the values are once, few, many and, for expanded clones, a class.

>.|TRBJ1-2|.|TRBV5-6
CASSLIISPGGRHYGYTF
TGTGCCAGCAGCTTGATCATAAGTCCGGGGGGCCGCCACTATGGCTACACCTTC
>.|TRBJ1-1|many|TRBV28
CASSSPGLNTEAFF
TGTGCCAGCAGTTCCCCAGGCCTAAACACTGAAGCTTTCTTT
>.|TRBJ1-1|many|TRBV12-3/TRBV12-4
CASSSWTEAFF
TGTGCCAGCAGTTCGTGGACTGAAGCTTTCTTT
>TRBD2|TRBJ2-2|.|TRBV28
CASSPWTSETGELFF
TGTGCCAGCAGCCCCTGGACTAGCGAGACCGGGGAGCTGTTTTTT
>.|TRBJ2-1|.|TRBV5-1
CASSPSLNYNEQFF
TGCGCCAGCAGCCCCAGTCTTAACTACAATGAGCAGTTCTTC
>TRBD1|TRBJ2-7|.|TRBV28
CASSLLDREPYEQYF
TGTGCCAGCAGTTTGCTAGACAGGGAACCGTACGAGCAGTACTTC
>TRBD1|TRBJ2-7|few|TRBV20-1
CSAIGQGRKTNYEQYF
TGCAGTGCCATCGGACAGGGCCGAAAAACTAACTACGAGCAGTACTTC
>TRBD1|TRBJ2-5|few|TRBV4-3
CASSPGQGLETQYF
TGCGCCAGCAGCCCGGGACAGGGGTTAGAGACCCAGTACTTC
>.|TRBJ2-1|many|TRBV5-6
CASSRGTAFYNEQFF
TGTGCCAGCAGCCGCGGGACAGCTTTCTACAATGAGCAGTTCTTC
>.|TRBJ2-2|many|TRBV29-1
CSVGGTGELFF
TGCAGCGTTGGCGGCACCGGGGAGCTGTTTTTT
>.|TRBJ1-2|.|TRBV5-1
CASSNRADYGYTF
TGCGCCAGCAGCAACAGGGCCGACTATGGCTACACCTTC
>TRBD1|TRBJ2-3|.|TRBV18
CASSRGQGPHTDTQYF
TGTGCCAGCTCACGCGGACAGGGGCCACACACAGATACGCAGTATTTT
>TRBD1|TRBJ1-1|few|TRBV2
CASSQGVGTEAFF
TGTGCCAGCAGTCAGGGGGTCGGGACTGAAGCTTTCTTT
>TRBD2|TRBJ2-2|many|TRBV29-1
CSVDRIRTSGSAGELFF
TGCAGCGTTGATAGGATTAGGACTAGCGGGAGTGCTGGGGAGCTGTTTTTT
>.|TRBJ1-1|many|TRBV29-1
CSVDRGRLNTEAFF
TGCAGCGTTGACCGGGGGCGTCTGAACACTGAAGCTTTCTTT
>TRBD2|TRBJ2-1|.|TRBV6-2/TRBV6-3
CASSYPAGGLNNEQFF
TGTGCCAGCAGTTACCCTGCGGGAGGGCTCAACAATGAGCAGTTCTTC
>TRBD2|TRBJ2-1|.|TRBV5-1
CASRREGSYNEQFF
TGCGCCAGTCGGAGGGAGGGTTCCTACAATGAGCAGTTCTTC
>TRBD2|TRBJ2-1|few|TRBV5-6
CASSVLAGGYNEQFF
TGTGCCAGCAGCGTGCTAGCGGGAGGCTACAATGAGCAGTTCTTC
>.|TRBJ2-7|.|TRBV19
CASSMVSRAYEQYF
TGTGCCAGTAGTATGGTATCGAGGGCGTACGAGCAGTACTTC
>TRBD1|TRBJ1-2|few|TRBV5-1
CASSPGGQEPYGYTF
TGCGCCAGCAGCCCAGGGGGACAGGAGCCCTATGGCTACACCTTC
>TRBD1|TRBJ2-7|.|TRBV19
CASTSLPGQGFYEQYF
TGTGCCAGTACTTCCCTCCCGGGACAGGGATTCTACGAGCAGTACTTC
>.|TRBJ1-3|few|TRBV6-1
CASISQPGSGNTIYF
TGTGCCAGCATCTCACAGCCGGGCTCTGGAAACACCATATATTTT
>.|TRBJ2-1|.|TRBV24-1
CATSDYPTNNEQFF
TGTGCCACCAGTGATTATCCCACAAACAATGAGCAGTTCTTC
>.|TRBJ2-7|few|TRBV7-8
CASSPPALAPLEQYF
TGTGCCAGCAGCCCCCCGGCCCTGGCCCCACTCGAGCAGTACTTC
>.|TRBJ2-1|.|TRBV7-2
CASSLGQTIFYNEQFF
TGTGCCAGCAGCTTAGGCCAGACTATATTCTACAATGAGCAGTTCTTC
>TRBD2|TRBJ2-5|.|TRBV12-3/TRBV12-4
CASSREAGGETQYF
TGTGCCAGCTCCCGGGAGGCCGGAGGAGAGACCCAGTACTTC
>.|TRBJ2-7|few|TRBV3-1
CASSQPTRSREQYF
TGTGCCAGCAGCCAACCGACTAGGTCGAGGGAGCAGTACTTC
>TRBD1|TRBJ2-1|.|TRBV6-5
CASSYPISRGPGNEQFF
TGTGCCAGCAGTTACCCCATAAGCAGGGGGCCTGGCAATGAGCAGTTCTTC
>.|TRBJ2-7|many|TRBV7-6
CASSFAGYESEQYF
TGTGCCAGCAGCTTTGCGGGGTATGAATCCGAGCAGTACTTC